This T cell receptor beta chain was recorded in a study of blood T cell repertoires in COVID-19. Overall study: T cells, B-cell-depleted T cells, or PBMCs supplied cDNA or gDNA.

Original data processing: Amplified reference gene primers provided the basis for estimating nucleated cell counts. Profiling relied on immunoSEQ multiplex PCR, and the TCRdb table lists in-frame clones only, not all of them. V and J calls and clone size are copied from that table; D and trimming were computed from the DNA. Here the sample spans some 50,000 clones, 90% being singletons. This CDR3 comprises 15 residues. V was pared by 0 bases and J by 4 bases, with 5 bases of the junction left unmatched. CDR1 and CDR2 (germline): LGHNA, YSLEER. The rearrangement joins TRBV4-3 to TRBJ2-5; 7 bases are a match to TRBD2. The sample taken for sequencing was peripheral blood. The receptor was derived from a middle-aged man with acute or convalescent COVID-19. For the CDR3, the DNA is TGCGCCAGCAGCCAAGAGGGAGGGAGGGGAGAGACCCAGTACTTC. Translation: CASSQEGGRGETQYF.